This T cell receptor beta chain was sequenced in a study of shared clonotypes between healthy human individuals. About the study: Three plates each covered CD4 naive and memory; CD8 naive two, CD8 memory one.

The data were produced by immunoSEQ multiplex PCR, yet TCRdb's version contains in-frame clones alone and is incomplete. The sample lists 550,000 to 850,000 clones, approximately 72% occurring once. The V and J ends lost 7 bases and 3 bases respectively, with 19 bases between them. The germline CDR1 and CDR2 sequences are MNHNS and SASEGT. The CDR3 has 15 residues. The sample was memory CD4+ T cells sorted from blood. Subset noted: CD45RA-negative fraction. The TCR originated in a woman aged 30 to 39 in good health. V gene TRBV6-1 combines with J gene TRBJ2-7, with D possibly being TRBD1 (6 bases). The CDR3 region is CASTPHRDTYYEQYF. In DNA form, the CDR3 reads TGTGCCAGCACCCCTCACCGGGACACCTACTACGAGCAGTACTTC.